The next 31 T cell receptor beta chains were all read from a single sample in a study of CD8 T cells in Susac syndrome. Roughly 0.45 to 1 ug RNA was reverse transcribed with random hexamers. Each CDR3 protein gets one entry after TCRdb re-called the immunoSEQ multiplex PCR reads with MiXCR. This table holds about 130,000 distinct CDR3 sequences, around 94% found once. The source material was CD8+ T cells from PBMCs. These receptors originate from a human donor with Susac syndrome.

This CDR3 is CAWMQGGTNYGYTF. The CDR3 region has the DNA TGTGCCTGGATGCAGGGGGGAACTAACTATGGCTACACCTTC. This rearrangement joins TRBV30 to TRBJ1-2; 7 bases match TRBD1. CDR1 and CDR2 (germline): GTSNPN, SVGIG (reference sequence). This CDR3 is built from 14 residues. With V trimmed by 4 bases and J by 0 bases, 5 bases remained unmatched.

The V call is TRBV27, the J call TRBJ1-2; D is undetermined. V was pared by 4 bases and J by 0 bases, with 12 bases between. Germline V gene lookup returns CDR1 MNHEY and CDR2 SMNVEV (reference sequence). The CDR3 has 15 residues. The CDR3 protein is CASSYAGRANYGYTF. The CDR3 nucleotides read TGTGCCAGCAGTTATGCGGGAAGAGCTAACTATGGCTACACCTTC.

The rearrangement links TRBV12-3 or TRBV12-4 to TRBJ1-2, with no clear D. The CDR3 has 13 amino acids. Trimming took off 1 base at V and 8 bases at J, with 11 bases between the two ends. The CDR3 loop reads CASSLGVMGGYTF. The CDR3 DNA is TGTGCCAGCAGTTTAGGGGTCATGGGGGGCTACACCTTC.

The chain uses TRBV28 and TRBJ2-5; 10 bases fit TRBD2. The V and J ends lost 7 bases and 4 bases, in that order; junction bases with no gene match: 6. From germline, CDR1 is MDHEN and CDR2 SYDVKM. This CDR3 is 14 amino acids long. CDR3 loop: CASTPSGGGETQYF. In nucleotides, the CDR3 is TGTGCCAGCACCCCTAGCGGGGGAGGAGAGACCCAGTACTTC.

The chain employs TRBV5-4 and TRBJ2-6; D not resolved. Deletions cut 2 bases from V and 2 bases from J, with 8 bases between. Germline V gene sequence: CDR1 SGHNT, CDR2 YYREEE (reference sequence). The CDR3 contains 15 residues. The CDR3 is CASSFRGAGANVLTF. CDR3 in DNA: TGTGCCAGCAGCTTCCGAGGTGCTGGGGCCAACGTCCTGACTTTC.

V gene TRBV25-1 combines with J gene TRBJ1-2, with D uncertain. The germline CDR1 and CDR2 sequences are MGHDK and SYGVNS. V was shortened by 1 base and J by 8 bases, with 5 bases between the two germline ends. The CDR3 covers 11 residues. Here the CDR3 reads CASSELGGYTF. DNA of the CDR3: TGTGCCAGCAGTGAATTAGGCGGCTACACCTTC.

V usage is TRBV9 and J usage is TRBJ1-2; TRBD1 aligns across 7 bases. The CDR3 consists of 13 residues. Unmatched junction bases numbered 2, after V lost 0 bases and J lost 6 bases. Germline V lookup: CDR1 SGDLS, CDR2 YYNGEE. CDR3 sequence: CASSVEGGHGYTF. Here the CDR3 DNA reads TGTGCCAGCAGCGTAGAAGGGGGCCATGGCTACACCTTC.

J is TRBJ2-5 and V is TRBV15, with D unclear. Trimming stripped 2 bases from V and 2 bases from J, with 18 bases between. The germline V gene has CDR1 LNHNV and CDR2 YYDKDF (reference sequence). This CDR3 region has 17 residues. The CDR3 here is CATSRPANRGRQETQYF. CDR3 DNA: TGTGCCACCAGCAGACCCGCGAATAGAGGTCGGCAAGAGACCCAGTACTTC.

The V call is TRBV20-1, the J call TRBJ2-7; D is unclear. V shed 3 bases and J shed 0 bases, with 9 bases lying between them. The CDR3 consists of 13 residues. Germline CDR1 reads DFQATT; CDR2 reads SNEGSKA (reference sequence). In DNA form, the CDR3 reads TGCAGTGCTAGCAAGGAAAGCTCCTACGAGCAGTACTTC. Encoded protein: CSASKESSYEQYF.

The CDR3 sequence is CASSQEGPGALAKNIQYF. DNA for the CDR3: TGTGCCAGCAGCCAAGAAGGGCCGGGAGCGCTAGCCAAAAACATTCAGTACTTC. The gene calls are TRBV3-1 and TRBJ2-4, with TRBD2 as a possible D gene (6 bases). Germline V gene lookup returns CDR1 LGHDT and CDR2 YNNKEL (reference sequence). V was trimmed by 0 bases and J by 0 bases, leaving 15 bases between them. The CDR3 totals 18 residues. Full variable domain (outside the CDR3, taken from reference TRBV3-1 and TRBJ2-4): DTAVSQTPKYLVTQMGNDKSIKCEQNLGHDTMYWYKQDSKKFLKIMFSYNNKELIINETVPNRFSPKSPDKAHLNLHINSLELGDSAVYFCASSQEGPGALAKNIQYFGAGTRLSVL.

J is TRBJ2-5 and V is TRBV30; 10 positions match TRBD2. CDR3 length: 15 residues. Unmatched junction bases numbered 4, after V lost 1 base and J lost 2 bases. Germline V lookup: CDR1 GTSNPN, CDR2 SVGIG (reference sequence). The CDR3 spells CAWSAASGGQETQYF. In nucleotides, the CDR3 is TGTGCCTGGAGTGCGGCTAGCGGGGGACAAGAGACCCAGTACTTC. The whole variable domain, filled in from reference TRBV30 and TRBJ2-5, reads SQTIHQWPATLVQPVGSPLSLECTVEGTSNPNLYWYRQAAGRGLQLLFYSVGIGQISSEVPQNLSASRPQDRQFILSSKKLLLSDSGFYLCAWSAASGGQETQYFGPGTRLLVL.

This clonotype was found once. J is TRBJ1-4 and V is TRBV7-9; D unresolved. The CDR3 is 15 residues long. Germline CDR1 and CDR2: SEHNR and FQNEAQ (reference sequence). V shed 1 base and J shed 0 bases, with 6 bases lying between them. CDR3 DNA: TGTGCCAGCAGCTTAGGGCCGTCAACTAATGAAAAACTGTTTTTT. Protein: CASSLGPSTNEKLFF.

V usage is TRBV30 and J usage is TRBJ2-7; D might be TRBD1 (5 bases). The germline V gene encodes CDR1 GTSNPN and CDR2 SVGIG (reference sequence). V was shortened by 0 bases and J by 8 bases, with 8 bases between the two germline ends. This CDR3 has 11 amino acids. The CDR3 loop is CAWSVQDKQYF. For the CDR3, the DNA is TGTGCCTGGAGTGTACAGGACAAGCAGTACTTC.

The V and J genes are TRBV24-1 and TRBJ2-7; TRBD2 matches at 7 bases. The CDR3 has 16 residues. J was trimmed by 2 bases and V by 1 base; bases with no gene match: 7. Germline V gene data show CDR1 as KGHDR and CDR2 as SFDVKD. The DNA of the CDR3 is TGTGCCACCAGTGATTTCCGGGGACTACTCACCTACGAGCAGTACTTC. Its protein is CATSDFRGLLTYEQYF.

The rearrangement links TRBV12-3 or TRBV12-4 to TRBJ1-5, with D possibly being TRBD1 (5 bases). V was clipped by 3 bases and J by 3 bases, with 9 bases between them. The CDR3 is made up of 14 amino acids. The CDR3 loop reads CASSLGQSNQPQHF. The CDR3 nucleotides are TGTGCCAGCAGTTTGGGGCAGTCCAATCAGCCCCAGCATTTT.

The chain employs TRBV18 and TRBJ2-5; possibly TRBD2 for D (5 bases). The CDR3 is 14 residues long. Germline values: CDR1 KGHSH, CDR2 LQKENI. Trimming took off 2 bases at V and 1 base at J, with 8 bases between the two ends. The DNA of the CDR3 is TGTGCCAGCTCACCAGTGACTACCCAAGAGACCCAGTACTTC. Protein product: CASSPVTTQETQYF.

The chain joins TRBV20-1 to TRBJ1-3, with 7 bases identical to TRBD1. The germline V gene encodes CDR1 DFQATT and CDR2 SNEGSKA (reference sequence). This CDR3 contains 16 residues. V gave up 1 base and J gave up 2 bases; unmatched junction bases: 8. The CDR3 DNA is TGCAGTGCTAGAGCCGGTTGGGACAGCCCTGGAAACACCATATATTTT. It yields the protein CSARAGWDSPGNTIYF.

V usage is TRBV12-3 or TRBV12-4 and J usage is TRBJ1-2, with D perhaps TRBD1 (6 bases). Trimming pared 7 bases from V and 4 bases from J, leaving 16 bases between. The CDR3 is 14 amino acids. The CDR3 reads CASTLGGLGYGYTF. The DNA for the CDR3 is TGTGCCAGCACCCTAGGGGGGCTCGGCTATGGCTACACCTTC.

The chain is built from TRBV20-1 and TRBJ2-7; 9 bases map to TRBD2. The trim removed 6 bases at V and 6 bases at J, leaving 6 bases unmatched. The germline CDR1 and CDR2 sequences are DFQATT and SNEGSKA (reference sequence). This CDR3 region has 12 residues. The CDR3 DNA reads TGCAGTGCGCCGGGACTAGCTTTCGAGCAGTACTTC. Protein sequence: CSAPGLAFEQYF.

V is TRBV5-6 and J is TRBJ2-7; 10 bases are shared with TRBD2. Germline assignment: CDR1 SGHDT and CDR2 YYEEEE. The CDR3 extends over 16 amino acids. V was pared by 0 bases and J by 3 bases, with 6 bases of the junction left unmatched. CDR3: CASSLGGLAGDYEQYF. CDR3 DNA: TGTGCCAGCAGCTTGGGCGGGCTAGCGGGGGACTACGAGCAGTACTTC.

The chain recombines TRBV5-6 with TRBJ2-7; possible D gene TRBD1, 6 bases. The CDR3 has 14 residues. Trimming took 3 bases from V and 4 from J, leaving 14 bases between them. Germline-derived CDR1 and CDR2 are SGHDT and YYEEEE. The DNA for the CDR3 is TGTGCCAGCAGCTCTTTGACAGGAACATACGAGCAGTACTTC. It yields the protein CASSSLTGTYEQYF. The variable domain in full, with the rest retrieved from reference TRBV5-6 and TRBJ2-7, is DAGVTQSPTHLIKTRGQQVTLRCSPKSGHDTVSWYQQALGQGPQFIFQYYEEEERQRGNFPDRFSGHQFPNYSSELNVNALLLGDSALYLCASSSLTGTYEQYFGPGTRLTVT.

The sample holds one count of this clonotype. The chain's CDR3 is CSVEHEVWREAAFF. The CDR3 DNA reads as TGCAGCGTTGAGCACGAGGTTTGGCGGGAGGCGGCTTTCTTT. The V gene is TRBV29-1, the J gene TRBJ1-1; D is ambiguous. Trimming removed 3 bases at V and 11 bases at J, with 22 bases between. From germline, CDR1 is SQVTM and CDR2 ANQGSEA. The CDR3 contains 14 residues.

V usage is TRBV6-5 and J usage is TRBJ1-5, with D unclear. CDR1 is MNHEY and CDR2 is SVGAGI in the germline V gene. The CDR3 totals 13 residues. V lost 4 bases, J lost 7 bases, and 11 bases lay in between. CDR3 protein: CASSSYPSQPQHF. The CDR3 DNA sequence: TGTGCCAGCAGTTCATACCCGTCGCAGCCCCAGCATTTT.

The V gene is TRBV6-4, the J gene TRBJ2-2, with D uncertain. V gave up 5 bases and J gave up 4 bases, with 11 bases separating them. CDR1 MRHNA and CDR2 SNTAGT come from the germline V gene. The CDR3 has 14 residues. The CDR3 DNA reads TGTGCCAGCAGTCTCTCGCCGGGCACCGGGGAGCTGTTTTTT. This gives the protein CASSLSPGTGELFF.

The J gene is TRBJ2-7, the V gene TRBV21-1; the table's D call, TRBD2, was not checked against the DNA. TRBV21-1 represents a pseudogene. The CDR3 extends over 16 amino acids. In nucleotides, the CDR3 is TGTGCCAGCAGCAAAGTCCTAGCGGGAGGCTTCTACGAGCAGTACTTC. Translation: CASSKVLAGGFYEQYF.

The rearrangement joins TRBV6-2 or TRBV6-3 to TRBJ2-5; D is possibly TRBD2 (5 bases). Germline CDR1 reads MNHEY; CDR2 reads SVGEGT. The ends were cut back, 4 bases at V and 5 bases at J, with 14 bases in the middle. The CDR3 covers 14 residues. Here the CDR3 DNA reads TGTGCCAGCAGTTCTGCGGGCCGTGTGGAGACCCAGTACTTC. This sequence encodes CASSSAGRVETQYF.

The genes are TRBV28 and TRBJ1-5; TRBD1 matches 7 bases. The CDR3 length is 16 residues. Trimming removed 6 bases from V and 6 bases from J; junction bases left unmatched: 14. Germline CDR1 MDHEN, CDR2 SYDVKM. The CDR3 bases are TGTGCCAGCAGCATCCGAGGGACAGCCTCGAGTCAGCCCCAGCATTTT. This encodes CASSIRGTASSQPQHF.

The chain is built from TRBV30 and TRBJ2-7; 10 nucleotides line up with TRBD1. Germline CDR1 GTSNPN, CDR2 SVGIG (reference sequence). The CDR3 extends over 14 amino acids. Trimming took 3 bases from V and 6 from J; bases not matched to a gene: 8. The DNA for the CDR3 is TGTGCCTGGAGGCTGACAGGGGGCTCATTCGAGCAGTACTTC. Translating it yields CAWRLTGGSFEQYF.

The V and J genes are TRBV2 and TRBJ2-7, with 8 bases matching TRBD2. The CDR3 has 16 residues. Per the germline V gene, CDR1 is SNHLY and CDR2 is FYNNEI. V lost 2 bases and J lost 2; bases outside the gene matches: 8. The CDR3 DNA sequence: TGTGCCAGCAGTGAACTCCTAGCGGGTCGACCCTACGAGCAGTACTTC. Protein: CASSELLAGRPYEQYF.

The chain recombines TRBV5-4 with TRBJ1-2, with D perhaps TRBD1 (5 bases). Germline V gene data show CDR1 as SGHNT and CDR2 as YYREEE (reference sequence). The CDR3 loop spans 14 amino acids. V was trimmed by 4 bases and J by 10 bases, leaving 20 bases between them. The CDR3 DNA reads TGTGCCAGCAGCCCCCGGGACTCGAATAATCCCTACACCTTC. Translating gives CASSPRDSNNPYTF.

This chain links TRBV18 with TRBJ2-4, with 8 nucleotides matching TRBD2. Germline V gene data show CDR1 as KGHSH and CDR2 as LQKENI. The CDR3 length is 15 residues. The junction had 11 bases not matched to a gene; V was cut back by 3 bases and J by 10 bases. The CDR3, as DNA: TGTGCCAGCTCACCGGAGGACACCCCGGGGGGGATTCAGTACTTC. It codes for CASSPEDTPGGIQYF. Full variable domain (outside the CDR3, taken from reference TRBV18 and TRBJ2-4): NAGVMQNPRHLVRRRGQEARLRCSPMKGHSHVYWYRQLPEEGLKFMVYLQKENIIDESGMPKERFSAEFPKEGPSILRIQQVVRGDSAAYFCASSPEDTPGGIQYFGAGTRLSVL.